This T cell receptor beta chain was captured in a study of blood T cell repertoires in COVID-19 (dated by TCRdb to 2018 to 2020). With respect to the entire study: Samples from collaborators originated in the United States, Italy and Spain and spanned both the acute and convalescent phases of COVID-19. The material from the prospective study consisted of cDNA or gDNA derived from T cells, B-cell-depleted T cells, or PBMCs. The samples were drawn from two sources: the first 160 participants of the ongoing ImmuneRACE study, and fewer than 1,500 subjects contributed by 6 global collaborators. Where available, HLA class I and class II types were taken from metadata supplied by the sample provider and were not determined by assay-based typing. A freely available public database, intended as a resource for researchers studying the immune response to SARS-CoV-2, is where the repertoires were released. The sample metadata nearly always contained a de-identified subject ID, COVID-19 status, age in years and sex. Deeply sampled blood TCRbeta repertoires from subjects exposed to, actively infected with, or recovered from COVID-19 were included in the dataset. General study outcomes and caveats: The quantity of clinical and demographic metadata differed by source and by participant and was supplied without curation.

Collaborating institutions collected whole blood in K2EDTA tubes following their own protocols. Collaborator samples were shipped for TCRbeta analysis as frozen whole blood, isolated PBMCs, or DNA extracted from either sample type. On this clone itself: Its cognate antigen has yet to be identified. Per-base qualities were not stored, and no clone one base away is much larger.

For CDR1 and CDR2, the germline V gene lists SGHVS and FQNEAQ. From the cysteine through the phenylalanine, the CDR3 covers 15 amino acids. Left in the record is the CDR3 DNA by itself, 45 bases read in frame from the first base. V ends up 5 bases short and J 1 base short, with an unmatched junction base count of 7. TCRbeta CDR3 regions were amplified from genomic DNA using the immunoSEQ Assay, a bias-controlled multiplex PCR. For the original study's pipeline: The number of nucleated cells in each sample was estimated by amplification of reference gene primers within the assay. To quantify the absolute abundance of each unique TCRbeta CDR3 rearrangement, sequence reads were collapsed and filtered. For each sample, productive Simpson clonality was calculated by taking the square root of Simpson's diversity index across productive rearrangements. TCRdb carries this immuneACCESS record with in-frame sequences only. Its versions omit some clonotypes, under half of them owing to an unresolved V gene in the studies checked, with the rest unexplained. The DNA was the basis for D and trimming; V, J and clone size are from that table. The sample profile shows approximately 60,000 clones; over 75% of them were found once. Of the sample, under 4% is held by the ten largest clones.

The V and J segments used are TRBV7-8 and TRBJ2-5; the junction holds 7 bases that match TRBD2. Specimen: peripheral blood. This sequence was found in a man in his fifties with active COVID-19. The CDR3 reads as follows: CASSPHPSGQETQYF. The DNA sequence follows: TGTGCCAGCAGCCCACACCCTAGCGGCCAAGAGACCCAGTACTTC.